This T cell receptor beta chain was recovered during a study of blood T cell repertoires in COVID-19. Study-wide background: Donors in the United States, Italy and Spain gave samples during acute or convalescent COVID-19.

Participant age was about 18 to 95 years, and participants resided in approximately 25 US areas. Allocation to cohorts depended on clinical history reported by the participants. In the authors' methods: Estimation of nucleated cell counts was performed using reference gene primer amplification. Using immunoSEQ multiplex PCR, the repertoire was profiled, and TCRdb retains in-frame clones only, with some absent. That table furnishes V, J and clone size, whereas the DNA furnished D and trimming. Altogether about 400,000 clones are present, approximately 85% being singletons, with the ten largest covering roughly 1.9%. Trimming took 8 bases from V and 6 from J; bases not matched to a gene: 4. CDR3 length: 12 residues. Germline values: CDR1 LGHDT, CDR2 YNNKEL (reference sequence).

Sequences were obtained from PBMCs or T cells enriched from blood (not recorded which). The clonotype was recovered from a middle-aged woman with acute COVID-19. V and J are TRBV3-1 (or the pseudogene TRBV3-2) and TRBJ2-1, with 7 bases fitting TRBD2. The CDR3 DNA reads as TGTGCCAGCGGGGACTATTTCAATGAGCAGTTCTTC. Amino acids: CASGDYFNEQFF.